One and the same sample provided the 25 T cell receptor beta chains below, sequenced in a study of blood T cells in healthy people across ages. Next came a second PCR, run for roughly 7 to 12 cycles, which used a sample-barcoded 5' primer along with a J-beta primer mix. One entry per CDR3 protein, called by TCRdb with MiXCR from the 5' RACE reads. The profile shows around 2 million distinct CDR3 sequences, roughly two fifths of them singletons. The sequenced sample was blood. Every receptor here comes from a human donor in good health.

The V gene is TRBV9, the J gene TRBJ1-5; tentatively, D is TRBD1 (6 bases). Looked up from germline, CDR1 is SGDLS and CDR2 is YYNGEE. The CDR3 is made up of 15 amino acids. The V gene lost 0 bases and the J gene lost 4 bases, with 11 bases spanning the gap. For the CDR3, the DNA is TGTGCCAGCAGCGTAGACGGGGGGGCAAATCAGCCCCAGCATTTT. Translating it yields CASSVDGGANQPQHF.

The chain links TRBV6-5 to TRBJ2-5; D might be TRBD1 (6 bases). The germline V and J ends were trimmed by 2 bases and 2 bases, with 30 bases remaining between them. Per the germline V gene, CDR1 is MNHEY and CDR2 is SVGAGI. The CDR3 has 21 amino acids. The CDR3, as DNA: TGTGCCAGCAGTTACGGAGCTGGACAGCTCCTTCTTGTCCCACTACAAGAGACCCAGTACTTC. Protein: CASSYGAGQLLLVPLQETQYF.

Ten or more counts support this clonotype. The chain carries TRBV20-1 and TRBJ2-4, with D perhaps TRBD1 or TRBD2 (5 bases each). V gave up 3 bases and J gave up 5 bases, with 8 bases separating them. In germline, CDR1 is DFQATT, CDR2 SNEGSKA (reference sequence). The CDR3 contains 12 residues. The CDR3 bases are TGCAGTGCTAGGGGGACCCAAAACATTCAGTACTTC. Its translation: CSARGTQNIQYF.

The rearrangement links TRBV12-3 or TRBV12-4 to TRBJ1-3; D is uncertain. The ends were cut back, 6 bases at V and 0 bases at J, with 12 bases in the middle. The CDR3 totals 15 residues. The CDR3 bases are TGTGCCAGCAGGACCCTCGAGAGCTCTGGAAACACCATATATTTT. Translating gives CASRTLESSGNTIYF.

This clonotype was seen a few times. Here the CDR3 reads CASSSSLTSGGSSRGYNEQFF. The CDR3, as DNA: TGTGCCAGCAGCTCATCCCTGACTAGCGGGGGGAGCTCGAGAGGGTACAATGAGCAGTTCTTC. This chain joins TRBV9 and TRBJ2-1; 13 bases agree with TRBD2. The V and J ends lost 4 bases and 4 bases, in that order; junction bases with no gene match: 20. Germline-derived CDR1 and CDR2 are SGDLS and YYNGEE. CDR3 size: 21 residues.

The CDR3: CASSLRLGQGAKTQYF. The CDR3 DNA sequence: TGTGCCAGCAGCTTAAGACTGGGACAGGGGGCGAAGACCCAGTACTTC. The chain uses TRBV7-6 and TRBJ2-5, with 12 bases fitting TRBD1. CDR1 and CDR2 from the germline V gene are SGHVS and FNYEAQ. CDR3 length equals 16 residues. The ends lost 2 bases at V and 6 bases at J; junction bases unmatched: 7.

The gene calls are TRBV7-2 and TRBJ2-4, with 10 positions matching TRBD1. The J call may be wrong; the DNA end is better matched by TRBJ2-7. There are 15 residues in the CDR3. Per the germline V gene, CDR1 is SGHTA and CDR2 is FQGNSA. In DNA, the CDR3 is TGTGCCAGCAGCTACGGGACAGGGGCGGGCTACGAGCAGTACTTC. This codes for CASSYGTGAGYEQYF.

The V call is TRBV7-3, the J call TRBJ1-1, with unresolved D. The CDR3 is 14 residues long. CDR1 is SGHTA, CDR2 FQGTGA, per germline. The V and J ends lost 0 bases and 4 bases respectively, with 9 bases between them. The DNA of the CDR3 is TGTGCCAGCAGCTTAACAGCCATCGCCACTGAAGCTTTCTTT. Translating gives CASSLTAIATEAFF.

This clonotype was picked up one time. A much larger clone is a single base away; this may be a read error. The chain links TRBV11-2 to TRBJ2-5, with 9 bases aligning to TRBD2. The J call is uncertain, as TRBJ2-7 better fits the DNA end. The length of the CDR3 is 15 residues. CDR1 and CDR2 (germline): SGHAT, FQNNGV. The CDR3 DNA follows: TGTGCCAGCAGCCGGGGACTAGCTGCGGCCTACGAGCAGTACTTC. Residues: CASSRGLAAAYEQYF.

This clonotype was picked up one time. The rearrangement links TRBV12-3 or TRBV12-4 to TRBJ2-4; no firm D call. The CDR3 loop spans 14 amino acids. V was shortened by 3 bases and J by 7 bases, with 13 bases between the two germline ends. CDR3 in amino acids: CASSFLVGKNIQYF. As DNA, the CDR3 is TGTGCCAGCAGTTTCCTAGTGGGGAAGAACATTCAGTACTTC.

The chain is built from TRBV6-5 and TRBJ1-2; the D gene is possibly TRBD1 (6 bases). The CDR3 is made up of 12 amino acids. Germline assignment: CDR1 MNHEY and CDR2 SVGAGI. Trimming left V 7 bases short and J 5 bases short, with 11 bases between. CDR3 loop: CASKEGGYGYTF. The CDR3 DNA is TGTGCCAGCAAAGAAGGGGGTTATGGCTACACCTTC.

The genes are TRBV6-1 and TRBJ2-3; D perhaps matches TRBD1 (5 bases). Trimming took off 6 bases at V and 2 bases at J, with 12 bases between the two ends. This CDR3 spans 14 amino acids. Germline V lookup: CDR1 MNHNS, CDR2 SASEGT. CDR3 sequence (DNA): TGTGCCAGCAGACCTACAGGAAACACAGATACGCAGTATTTT. Translated: CASRPTGNTDTQYF.

This clonotype was detected only a few times. The V and J genes are TRBV5-1 and TRBJ1-1; tentatively, D is TRBD1 (5 bases). The CDR3 is made up of 16 amino acids. Trimming stripped 0 bases from V and 0 bases from J, with 12 bases between. Germline V gene data show CDR1 as SGHRS and CDR2 as YFSETQ. CDR3 nucleotides: TGCGCCAGCAGCTTGGGGCAGGGAGGTTTGAACACTGAAGCTTTCTTT. It specifies CASSLGQGGLNTEAFF. Together with reference TRBV5-1 and TRBJ1-1, the CDR3 gives the full variable domain: KAGVTQTPRYLIKTRGQQVTLSCSPISGHRSVSWYQQTPGQGLQFLFEYFSETQRNKGNFPGRFSGRQFSNSRSEMNVSTLELGDSALYLCASSLGQGGLNTEAFFGQGTRLTVV.

V gene TRBV5-1 combines with J gene TRBJ1-2; tentative D call: TRBD1 (6 bases). CDR3 length: 15 residues. V lost 5 bases, J lost 4 bases, and 18 bases lay in between. Germline CDR1 reads SGHRS; CDR2 reads YFSETQ. The CDR3 DNA reads TGCGCCAGCAGTTCCTCGGCTGGACAGCCCTATGGCTACACCTTC. Amino acid sequence: CASSSSAGQPYGYTF.

J is TRBJ1-5 and V is TRBV15, with no clear D. Germline assignment: CDR1 LNHNV and CDR2 YYDKDF (reference sequence). V lost 1 base to trimming and J lost 5 bases, with 9 bases between them. The CDR3 totals 14 residues. CDR3 amino acids: CATSRGSGDQPQHF. The CDR3 nucleotides are TGTGCCACCAGCAGAGGATCCGGGGATCAGCCCCAGCATTTT.

This clonotype was found a few times. The chain has TRBV20-1 and TRBJ1-2, with D hard to call. This CDR3 comprises 13 residues. Germline CDR1 reads DFQATT; CDR2 reads SNEGSKA (reference sequence). With 0 bases removed from V and 6 bases from J, the gap between germline ends came to 11 bases. This chain's CDR3 is CSARDPVQNGYTF. The CDR3 nucleotides are TGCAGTGCTAGAGATCCGGTCCAGAATGGCTACACCTTC.

The CDR3 spells CAISEKYADREDEQFF. For the CDR3, the DNA is TGTGCCATCAGTGAGAAGTACGCGGACCGGGAAGATGAGCAGTTCTTC. The chain couples TRBV10-3 to TRBJ2-1; possible D gene TRBD2, 5 bases. The germline V gene has CDR1 ENHRY and CDR2 SYGVKD. The CDR3 is made up of 16 amino acids. Trimming took off 2 bases at V and 8 bases at J, with 19 bases between the two ends.

This clonotype has just a few counts. The chain combines TRBV7-3 with TRBJ2-3; a weak D match, TRBD1 (5 bases). The CDR3 is 15 amino acids. CDR1 is SGHTA and CDR2 is FQGTGA in the germline V gene. Trimming removed 5 bases from V and 6 bases from J, with 18 bases in between. This chain's CDR3 is CASSQKGFQFDTQYF. As DNA, the CDR3 is TGTGCCAGCAGCCAGAAGGGGTTTCAGTTTGATACGCAGTATTTT.

Worth noting for this clonotype: The junction does not match germline at one end; this may be a read error. The chain carries TRBV29-1 and TRBJ2-1, with D possibly matching TRBD2 (6 bases). Per the germline V gene, CDR1 is SQVTM and CDR2 is ANQGSEA. The CDR3 extends over 15 amino acids. The CDR3 loop is CSGSGLLSSCNEQFF. The CDR3, as DNA: TGCAGCGGGTCGGGACTTCTGAGCTCCTGCAATGAGCAGTTCTTC.

J is TRBJ1-5 and V is TRBV4-3; D gene ambiguous. Trimming removed 4 bases at V and 6 bases at J, with 10 bases between. This CDR3 is 13 amino acids long. CDR1 and CDR2 from the germline V gene are LGHNA and YSLEER. CDR3 loop: CASSPQMGQPQHF. The CDR3 nucleotides are TGCGCCAGCAGCCCCCAAATGGGTCAGCCCCAGCATTTT.

The chain carries TRBV5-1 and TRBJ1-6; TRBD1 aligns across 8 bases. The junction had 4 bases not matched to a gene; V was cut back by 3 bases and J by 8 bases. This CDR3 has 14 residues. CDR1 is SGHRS and CDR2 is YFSETQ in the germline V gene. The CDR3 reads CASSWRGQDSPLHF. CDR3 bases: TGCGCCAGCAGCTGGCGGGGACAGGATTCACCCCTCCACTTT.

The chain uses TRBV24-1 and TRBJ1-2, with TRBD1 matching over 9 bases. J was trimmed by 6 bases and V by 3 bases; bases with no gene match: 4. Germline V gives CDR1 KGHDR, CDR2 SFDVKD. The CDR3 has 14 residues. The CDR3 region is CATSDPGQGNGYTF. CDR3 coding DNA: TGTGCCACCAGTGATCCGGGACAGGGTAATGGCTACACCTTC.

This clonotype was seen more than once but under ten times. The chain carries TRBV2 and TRBJ2-6; D is uncertain. CDR1 and CDR2 (germline): SNHLY, FYNNEI. V dropped 4 bases and J dropped 0 bases, with 10 bases sitting between them. This CDR3 region has 16 residues. The CDR3 loop reads CASSAPTLSGANVLTF. DNA for the CDR3: TGTGCCAGCAGTGCACCGACTCTCTCTGGGGCCAACGTCCTGACTTTC.

In DNA form, the CDR3 reads TGCGCCAGCAGCCTACTCACCTGGGACAGGGGGCCCTACGAGCAGTACTTC. This encodes CASSLLTWDRGPYEQYF. The chain has TRBV4-1 and TRBJ2-7; TRBD1 matches 12 bases. Germline V gives CDR1 MGHRA, CDR2 YSYEKL. V shed 4 bases and J 2 bases; nucleotides not matched to a gene: 9. The CDR3 length is 17 residues.

The table lists this clonotype with a few counts. This chain links TRBV7-9 with TRBJ2-7; tentatively, D is TRBD1 (6 bases). The CDR3 spans 14 residues. The V and J ends lost 4 bases and 3 bases respectively, with 13 bases between them. Germline CDR1 is SEHNR and CDR2 is FQNEAQ (reference sequence). CDR3 sequence (DNA): TGTGCCAGCAGCTCCCCAGGGGTTGGCTACGAGCAGTACTTC. Its protein product is CASSSPGVGYEQYF.